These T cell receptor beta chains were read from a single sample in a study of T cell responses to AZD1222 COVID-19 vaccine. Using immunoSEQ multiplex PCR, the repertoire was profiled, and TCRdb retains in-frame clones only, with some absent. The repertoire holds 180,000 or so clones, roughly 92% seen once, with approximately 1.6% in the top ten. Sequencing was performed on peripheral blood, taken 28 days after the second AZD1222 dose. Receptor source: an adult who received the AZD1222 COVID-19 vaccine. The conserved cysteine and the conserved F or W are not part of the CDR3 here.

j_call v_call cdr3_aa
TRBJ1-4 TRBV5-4 ASSTGQGVTNEKLF
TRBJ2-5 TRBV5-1 ASSGIWGVEEAQY
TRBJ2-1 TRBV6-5 ASKLAGGPYNEQF
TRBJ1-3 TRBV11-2 ASSFSGENAIY
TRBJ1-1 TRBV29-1 SGTVNTEAF
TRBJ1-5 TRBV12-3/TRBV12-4 ASSLREVQPQH
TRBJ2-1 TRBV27 ASRGLADYNEQF
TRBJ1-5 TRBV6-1 ASSEWRQPQH
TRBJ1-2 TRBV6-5 ASSPGSKGYT
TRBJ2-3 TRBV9 ASSVELFGDTQY
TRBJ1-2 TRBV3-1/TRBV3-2 ASSLRGQANYGYT
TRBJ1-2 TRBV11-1 ASSSGRGNYGYT
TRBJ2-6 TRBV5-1 ASSSVTGGTGANVLT
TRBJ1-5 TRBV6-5 ASSSSDPGRQPQH
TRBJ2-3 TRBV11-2 ASSSFPLTSGRGTDTQY
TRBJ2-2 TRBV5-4 ASSFRTGVTGELF
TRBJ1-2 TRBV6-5 ASSSQGAGGYT
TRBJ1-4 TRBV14 ASSQEGFGTTNEKLF
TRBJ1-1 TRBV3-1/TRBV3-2 ASSSPTGAEAF
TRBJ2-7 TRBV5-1 ASSPGIMGGEQY
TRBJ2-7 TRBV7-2 ASSLRPHGGYEQY
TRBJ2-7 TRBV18 ASSPRPRNEQY
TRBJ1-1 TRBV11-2 ASSLMLGAF
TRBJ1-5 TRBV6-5 ASSPGQLNQPQH
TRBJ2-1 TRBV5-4 ASFFPGQVNEQF
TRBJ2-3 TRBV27 ASSFFSGLTDTQY
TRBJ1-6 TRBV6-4 ASSSGTGVSPLH
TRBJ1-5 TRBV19 ASSPSGTLSNQPQH
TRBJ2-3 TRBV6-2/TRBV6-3 ASSYSLAGATDTQY
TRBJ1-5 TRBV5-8 ASSPSPPGQPQH
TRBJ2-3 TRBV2 ASSEFRGRSDTQY
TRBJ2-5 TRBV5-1 ASSSDASQETQY
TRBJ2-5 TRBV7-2 ASSSRQQETQY
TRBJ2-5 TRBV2 ASSEEGAGSQETQY
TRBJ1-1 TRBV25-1 ASSVSGRGLTEAF
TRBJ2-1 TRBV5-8 AIGTRARNEQF
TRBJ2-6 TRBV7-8 ASSFGSSGANVLT
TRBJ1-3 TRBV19 ASMRRNSGNTIY
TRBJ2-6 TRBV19 ATRGHSSGANVLT
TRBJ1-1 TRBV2 ASSFALGMNTEAF
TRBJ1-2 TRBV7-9 ASRRGGANYGYT
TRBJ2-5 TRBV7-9 ASSPGTGRQETQY
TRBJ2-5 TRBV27 ASSSQLAGDRETQY
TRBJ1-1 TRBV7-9 ASSLSLTEAF
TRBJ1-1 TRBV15 ATSSRGLGNTEAF
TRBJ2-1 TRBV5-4 ASSLPGLKKNEQF
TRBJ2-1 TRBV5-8 ASSRRQGGNEQF
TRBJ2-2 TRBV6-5 ASRDPRNTGELF
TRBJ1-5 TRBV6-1 ASSERGKPQH
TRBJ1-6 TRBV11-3 ASSSPGNSSYNSPLH
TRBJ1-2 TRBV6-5 ATKPPTAFSYGYT
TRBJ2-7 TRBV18 ASSHSRAQGAHEQY
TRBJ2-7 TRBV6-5 ASSYDGYEQY
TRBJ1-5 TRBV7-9 ASSPRDLGPQH
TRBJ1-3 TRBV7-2 ASSLSRGGGNTIY
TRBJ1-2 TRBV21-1 ASSKGNFNRGYT
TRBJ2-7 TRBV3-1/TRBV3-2 ASSRSGTGLYEQY
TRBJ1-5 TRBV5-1 ASSGTGFGQPQH
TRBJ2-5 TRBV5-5 ASSLDGQEETQY